This entry features one T cell receptor beta chain sequence. As yet, its antigen is unknown. The data derive from a study of CD8 T cells in Susac syndrome. On the study more broadly: There were roughly six sequenced Susac syndrome patients with active disease and roughly 8 in remission.

Broader study findings: Clonal expansion of Susac CD8+ cells peaked in TEMRA cells, and it also peaked in active patients.

Peripheral blood CD8+ and CD4+ T cells were profiled by TCR beta sequencing. With 3 bases removed from V and 0 bases from J, the gap between germline ends came to 16 bases. The CDR3 spans 17 residues. Germline V gives CDR1 MGHRA, CDR2 YSYEKL. Reverse transcription of about 0.45 to 1 ug RNA was carried out with random hexamers. Across 54 Vbeta and 13 Jbeta, TCR beta CDR3 was amplified with immunoSEQ multiplex PCR. One entry per CDR3 protein results from TCRdb running MiXCR on the immunoSEQ multiplex PCR reads. The data contain some 110,000 distinct CDR3 sequences, roughly 95% of them singletons. The material sequenced was CD8+ T cells from PBMCs. This clonotype was obtained from a human donor with Susac syndrome. The gene calls are TRBV4-1 and TRBJ2-3, with D possibly being TRBD1 (6 bases). The CDR3 spells CASSHPGVGKSTDTQYF. The CDR3 DNA reads TGCGCCAGCAGCCATCCAGGGGTGGGGAAGAGCACAGATACGCAGTATTTT.